This entry lists 9 T cell receptor beta chains sequenced from one sample in a study of blood T cells in healthy people across ages. Together with a sample-barcoded 5' primer, a J-beta primer mix was included in a second PCR lasting about 7 to 11 cycles. Using its own MiXCR run on the 5' RACE reads, TCRdb lists one record per CDR3 protein. This sample has around 780,000 distinct CDR3 sequences; approximately 53% occur once, and the top ten carry more than 25%. The sample taken for sequencing was blood. The origin of the receptors is a man aged 40-50 years in good health.

The chain couples TRBV9 to TRBJ1-1; no clear D gene. CDR3 length equals 15 residues. V was shortened by 0 bases and J by 7 bases, with 16 bases between the two germline ends. Per the germline V gene, CDR1 is SGDLS and CDR2 is YYNGEE. CDR3 region: CASSVGGTSFREAFF. The CDR3 DNA reads TGTGCCAGCAGCGTAGGGGGAACTTCATTCCGTGAAGCTTTCTTT.

The chain combines TRBV6-1 with TRBJ1-5; D is undetermined. V lost 2 bases to trimming and J lost 1 base, with 6 bases between them. The CDR3 has 14 residues. The germline V gene has CDR1 MNHNS and CDR2 SASEGT. This chain's CDR3 is CASSECYSNQPQHF. DNA of the CDR3: TGTGCCAGCAGTGAATGTTACAGCAATCAGCCCCAGCATTTT.

V is TRBV10-3 and J is TRBJ2-5, with 10 positions matching TRBD2. This CDR3 has 15 amino acids. The trim removed 8 bases at V and 5 bases at J, leaving 11 bases unmatched. Germline CDR1 ENHRY, CDR2 SYGVKD. The CDR3 region is CAIGTRLAGTETQYF. CDR3 DNA sequence: TGTGCCATCGGCACACGACTAGCGGGCACGGAGACCCAGTACTTC.

This clonotype has a handful of counts. This chain uses TRBV7-6 with TRBJ2-1; D ambiguous. CDR1 and CDR2 (germline): SGHVS, FNYEAQ. Trimming stripped 5 bases from V and 9 bases from J, with 14 bases between. The CDR3 runs to 13 residues. CDR3 bases: TGTGCCAGCAGCCCCCGCCACCCAACTGAGCAGTTCTTC. It specifies CASSPRHPTEQFF.

In this sample, this clonotype turned up once. This chain uses TRBV14 with TRBJ1-2, with 7 bases matching TRBD1. The J segment lost 5 bases and the V segment lost 1 base, leaving 7 bases of the junction unmatched. The CDR3 length is 15 residues. Germline loops: CDR1 SGHDN, CDR2 FVKESK. CDR3 in amino acids: CASSQGTGGRYGYTF. CDR3 bases: TGTGCCAGCAGCCAAGGGACAGGAGGAAGATATGGCTACACCTTC. The variable domain in full, with the rest retrieved from reference TRBV14 and TRBJ1-2, is EAGVTQFPSHSVIEKGQTVTLRCDPISGHDNLYWYRRVMGKEIKFLLHFVKESKQDESGMPNNRFLAERTGGTYSTLKVQPAELEDSGVYFCASSQGTGGRYGYTFGSGTRLTVV.

This clonotype was seen more than once but under ten times. The V and J genes are TRBV29-1 and TRBJ2-7; D gene ambiguous. Germline loops: CDR1 SQVTM, CDR2 ANQGSEA. The CDR3 covers 14 residues. V was pared by 7 bases and J by 0 bases, with 16 bases between. The CDR3 reads CSARILSSSYEQYF. In DNA, the CDR3 is TGCAGCGCTAGGATATTATCTAGCTCCTACGAGCAGTACTTC.

This clonotype has at least ten counts. The V call is TRBV27, the J call TRBJ2-5; D not resolved. This CDR3 has 13 residues. Trimming cost V 4 bases and J 5 bases, with 11 bases left between them. Germline loops: CDR1 MNHEY, CDR2 SMNVEV (reference sequence). The CDR3 sequence: CASSWAGSETQYF. DNA of the CDR3: TGTGCCAGCAGTTGGGCAGGTAGCGAGACCCAGTACTTC.

This clonotype appeared a few times. V usage is TRBV27 and J usage is TRBJ2-3; either TRBD1 or TRBD2 may fit D (6 bases each). V shed 9 bases and J shed 0 bases, with 16 bases lying between them. This CDR3 region has 15 residues. CDR1 and CDR2 from the germline V gene are MNHEY and SMNVEV (reference sequence). CDR3 amino acids: CASCPGGASTDTQYF. DNA of the CDR3: TGTGCCAGTTGTCCCGGGGGCGCTAGCACAGATACGCAGTATTTT.

This sequence joins TRBV28 and TRBJ2-5; D is perhaps TRBD1 (6 bases). Trimming shortened V by 6 bases and J by 0 bases, and 14 bases separated the two germline ends. CDR3 length: 15 amino acids. Germline CDR1 reads MDHEN; CDR2 reads SYDVKM. CDR3 amino acids: CASSLPGEYQETQYF. CDR3 bases: TGTGCCAGCAGCCTGCCAGGGGAGTACCAAGAGACCCAGTACTTC.